The 4 T cell receptor beta chains listed next were all sequenced from one sample in a study of identical twins. Using its own MiXCR run on the 5' RACE reads, TCRdb lists one record per CDR3 protein. The sample has approximately 630,000 distinct CDR3 sequences; roughly 7.2% are singletons. The same specimen was also included in a second study, on yellow fever vaccine responses in identical twins.

Sequenced sample: PBMCs. The receptors were sampled from a woman aged 18-29 years in good health.

V gene TRBV5-1 combines with J gene TRBJ1-1; 10 bases are shared with TRBD1. The CDR3 length is 13 residues. The germline gives CDR1 SGHRS, CDR2 YFSETQ. Unmatched junction bases numbered 5, after V lost 4 bases and J lost 8 bases. DNA of the CDR3: TGCGCCAGCAGCCCGCAGACAGGGGGCGAAGCTTTCTTT. It specifies CASSPQTGGEAFF.

Details on this clonotype: This may be a read error: a much more frequent sequence differs by one nucleotide. This sequence joins TRBV3-1 and TRBJ2-1; 9 positions agree with TRBD2. Germline V gene data show CDR1 as LGHDT and CDR2 as YNNKEL (reference sequence). This CDR3 is built from 15 residues. The CDR3 DNA reads TGTGCCAGCACCCAAACTAGCGGGTTTGGGAATGAGCAGTTCTTC. The encoded protein is CASTQTSGFGNEQFF.

This clonotype was counted between two and nine times. The chain recombines TRBV5-1 with TRBJ2-1; 12 bases are shared with TRBD2. V shed 1 base, J shed 10 bases, and the junction held 12 bases outside the gene matches. This CDR3 is 17 amino acids long. Looked up from germline, CDR1 is SGHRS and CDR2 is YFSETQ. Here the CDR3 DNA reads TGCGCCAGCAGCTTGAAAGGGCTAGCGGGAGGGCAAGGGGAGCAGTTCTTC. Encoded protein: CASSLKGLAGGQGEQFF.

Many counts were recorded for this clonotype. The chain recombines TRBV4-1 with TRBJ2-1, with D perhaps given as TRBD1 or TRBD2 (6 bases each). The V and J ends lost 3 bases and 3 bases respectively, with 15 bases between them. The CDR3 extends over 16 amino acids. Per germline, CDR1 MGHRA and CDR2 YSYEKL. As DNA, the CDR3 is TGCGCCAGCAGCCATGGCTTCGGGGGCGACTACAATGAGCAGTTCTTC. Amino acids: CASSHGFGGDYNEQFF.